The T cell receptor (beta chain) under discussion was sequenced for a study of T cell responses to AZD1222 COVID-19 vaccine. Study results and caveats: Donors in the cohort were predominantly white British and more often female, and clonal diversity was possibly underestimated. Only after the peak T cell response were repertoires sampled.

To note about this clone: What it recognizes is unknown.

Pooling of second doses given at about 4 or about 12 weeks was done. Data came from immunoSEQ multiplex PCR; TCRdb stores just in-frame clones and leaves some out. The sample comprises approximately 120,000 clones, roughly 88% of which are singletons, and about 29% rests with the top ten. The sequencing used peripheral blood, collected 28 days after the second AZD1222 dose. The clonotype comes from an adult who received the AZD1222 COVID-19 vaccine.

The CDR3 DNA reads as TGTGCCAGCGCCGACAGGGCCCTCTCCTACGAGCAGTACTTC. Residues: CASADRALSYEQYF. The V and J genes are TRBV6-6 and TRBJ2-7, with 7 bases fitting TRBD1. The germline CDR1 and CDR2 sequences are MNHNY and SVGAGI (reference sequence). The J segment lost 0 bases and the V segment lost 8 bases, leaving 7 bases of the junction unmatched. CDR3 length equals 14 residues.